This record covers a single TCR beta chain. CDR1 is SGHNT, CDR2 YYREEE, per germline (reference sequence). V was shortened by 2 bases and J by 4 bases, with 6 bases between the two germline ends. This CDR3 contains 12 residues. This sample is drawn from a study of cytomegalovirus exposure and HLA in healthy donors. The PCR contained 60 Vbeta and 13 Jbeta primers. Using immunoSEQ multiplex PCR, the repertoire was profiled, and TCRdb retains in-frame clones only, with some absent. In the table there are roughly 220,000 clones, approximately 68% of which are singletons. This receptor was obtained from a woman aged 30 to 39 in good health and CMV-seronegative. The sample taken for sequencing was PBMCs. The chain has TRBV5-4 and TRBJ1-2; no clear D gene. The DNA for the CDR3 is TGTGCCAGCAGCTTCGAGGCCTATGGCTACACCTTC. It yields the protein CASSFEAYGYTF.